The clone carrying this T cell receptor beta chain was counted a few times. Unmatched junction bases numbered 7, after V lost 5 bases and J lost 0 bases. The CDR3 has 15 amino acids. Germline values: CDR1 MNHEY, CDR2 SMNVEV (reference sequence). The data were taken from a study of blood T cell repertoires in COVID-19. Sequencing was performed with immunoSEQ multiplex PCR; in TCRdb, only in-frame clones are kept and a portion is missing. The data show 270,000 or so clones, with less than 85% seen just once and under 3.5% held by the top ten. The chain carries TRBV27 and TRBJ2-7; 7 nucleotides line up with TRBD1. The TCR originated in a young woman with acute or convalescent COVID-19. Sequencing was performed on peripheral blood. The CDR3 protein is CASSARRDSSYEQYF. The DNA for the CDR3 is TGTGCCAGCAGTGCGCGCCGGGACAGCTCCTACGAGCAGTACTTC.